A single sample is the source of the 18 T cell receptor beta chains below, sequenced in a study of persistence of HIV-infected CD4 T cells. Overlapping HIV-1 Gag 15-mer peptides at roughly 1 ug per peptide per mL were used. Sorted nonresponding memory CD4+ T cells were CD40L-negative, CD69-negative, CD45RO-high. These receptors are not linked to any known antigen. The immunoSEQ assay was version 4, run in survey mode. Only in-frame clones appear in the TCRdb table, and some are missing; sequencing was by immunoSEQ multiplex PCR. The sample gives over 30,000 clones, around 86% of which show up once; around 0.97% is in the top ten. The material sequenced was cultured CD4+ T cells from PBMCs, taken from a patient who received antiretroviral therapy. These TCRs come from an adult with HIV. The donor label of this sample is uncertain.

The V gene is TRBV18, the J gene TRBJ2-1, with TRBD1 identical over 9 bases. Germline assignment: CDR1 KGHSH and CDR2 LQKENI. The CDR3 is 14 amino acids. V dropped 3 bases and J dropped 8; count of bases not matched to a gene: 5. This chain's CDR3 is CASSPGTGIHEQFF. The CDR3 nucleotides are TGTGCCAGCTCACCCGGGACAGGGATACATGAGCAGTTCTTC. Based on the CDR3 plus reference TRBV18 and TRBJ2-1, the full variable domain is NAGVMQNPRHLVRRRGQEARLRCSPMKGHSHVYWYRQLPEEGLKFMVYLQKENIIDESGMPKERFSAEFPKEGPSILRIQQVVRGDSAAYFCASSPGTGIHEQFFGPGTRLTVL.

The chain recombines TRBV19 with TRBJ1-2; D not resolved. Germline V gene lookup returns CDR1 LNHDA and CDR2 SQIVND (reference sequence). Trimming removed 2 bases at V and 3 bases at J, with 13 bases between. CDR3 length equals 15 residues. This CDR3 reads CASSISSRAHYGYTF. Here the CDR3 DNA reads TGTGCCAGTAGTATATCCTCGCGGGCCCACTATGGCTACACCTTC.

The V call is TRBV2, the J call TRBJ2-3; no definite D call. CDR1 and CDR2 (germline): SNHLY, FYNNEI. This CDR3 is 11 amino acids long. Trimming stripped 2 bases from V and 7 bases from J, with 4 bases between. CDR3 amino acids: CASSERNTQYF. CDR3 coding DNA: TGTGCCAGCAGTGAACGGAATACGCAGTATTTT.

V is TRBV6-5 and J is TRBJ1-1, with a tentative D call TRBD1 (6 bases). V was clipped by 8 bases and J by 1 base, with 11 bases between them. Germline values: CDR1 MNHEY, CDR2 SVGAGI. This CDR3 contains 13 residues. The CDR3 nucleotides are TGTGCCAGCGGTTCAGGGGCGAACACTGAAGCTTTCTTT. Translation: CASGSGANTEAFF.

The V call is TRBV15, the J call TRBJ2-3; perhaps D is TRBD1 or TRBD2 (6 bases each). With 2 bases removed from V and 3 bases from J, the gap between germline ends came to 15 bases. CDR3 length equals 16 residues. The germline V gene has CDR1 LNHNV and CDR2 YYDKDF (reference sequence). CDR3 nucleotide sequence: TGTGCCACCAGCAGAAAACAGGGACTCTTGACAGATACGCAGTATTTT. As protein: CATSRKQGLLTDTQYF.

The chain couples TRBV30 to TRBJ2-6; D call uncertain. Germline-derived CDR1 and CDR2 are GTSNPN and SVGIG (reference sequence). The V end was cut by 5 bases, the J end by 0 bases, with 11 bases between. CDR3 length equals 15 residues. The CDR3 region is CAWGRHLSGANVLTF. For the CDR3, the DNA is TGTGCCTGGGGCCGGCATCTCTCTGGGGCCAACGTCCTGACTTTC.

V is TRBV30 and J is TRBJ1-1; 10 nucleotides match TRBD1. This CDR3 region has 14 residues. V trimming: 4 bases; J trimming: 5 bases; junction bases outside the gene matches: 7. Germline assignment: CDR1 GTSNPN and CDR2 SVGIG (reference sequence). CDR3 residues: CAWNRDRGLTEAFF. The DNA for the CDR3 is TGTGCCTGGAACCGAGACAGGGGGCTGACTGAAGCTTTCTTT.

The chain is built from TRBV27 and TRBJ1-1; D call uncertain. This CDR3 region has 15 residues. The germline V gene encodes CDR1 MNHEY and CDR2 SMNVEV (reference sequence). Trimming stripped 6 bases from V and 1 base from J, with 15 bases between. Here the CDR3 reads CASSLRAGTNTEAFF. The CDR3, as DNA: TGTGCCAGCAGCTTAAGGGCCGGTACGAACACTGAAGCTTTCTTT.

V and J are TRBV2 and TRBJ1-6; TRBD1 is a possible D gene (6 bases). The CDR3 length is 16 residues. V was trimmed by 6 bases and J by 6 bases, leaving 18 bases between them. CDR1 and CDR2 from the germline V gene are SNHLY and FYNNEI. CDR3 DNA sequence: TGTGCCAGCAGGGGACCCTCAGGGGCCATTAATTCACCCCTCCACTTT. Amino acids: CASRGPSGAINSPLHF.

V gene TRBV19 combines with J gene TRBJ1-1; D call uncertain. This CDR3 spans 13 amino acids. Trimming left V 3 bases short and J 0 bases short, with 5 bases between. Germline CDR1 is LNHDA and CDR2 is SQIVND (reference sequence). The CDR3 DNA sequence: TGTGCCAGTAGTATCACAGTGAACACTGAAGCTTTCTTT. It specifies CASSITVNTEAFF.

This chain uses TRBV2 with TRBJ1-6; D gene uncertain. Germline values: CDR1 SNHLY, CDR2 FYNNEI. V was trimmed by 6 bases and J by 6 bases, leaving 12 bases between them. This CDR3 comprises 14 residues. In DNA form, the CDR3 reads TGTGCCAGCAGCGAAACCCCAGCTAATTCACCCCTCCACTTT. This gives the protein CASSETPANSPLHF.

The chain is built from TRBV6-1 and TRBJ2-1; weak D call: TRBD2 (7 bases). The CDR3 length is 15 residues. Trimming stripped 2 bases from V and 2 bases from J, with 10 bases between. CDR1 is MNHNS and CDR2 is SASEGT in the germline V gene. In DNA, the CDR3 is TGTGCCAGCAGTGAACAGGGGACTACCTACAATGAGCAGTTCTTC. Translating it yields CASSEQGTTYNEQFF.

The chain recombines TRBV2 with TRBJ1-2; possibly TRBD1 for D (6 bases). CDR1 and CDR2 (germline): SNHLY, FYNNEI. The CDR3 consists of 13 residues. Trimming removed 4 bases from V and 6 bases from J, with 12 bases in between. Here the CDR3 DNA reads TGTGCCAGCAGTGGGCGGGGGCGAGATGGCTACACCTTC. Its protein product is CASSGRGRDGYTF. The whole variable domain, remainder taken from reference TRBV2 and TRBJ1-2, is EPEVTQTPSHQVTQMGQEVILRCVPISNHLYFYWYRQILGQKVEFLVSFYNNEISEKSEIFDDQFSVERPDGSNFTLKIRSTKLEDSAMYFCASSGRGRDGYTFGSGTRLTVV.

The chain employs TRBV14 and TRBJ2-5, with D tentatively TRBD2 (6 bases). Germline values: CDR1 SGHDN, CDR2 FVKESK. The length of the CDR3 is 15 residues. V shed 5 bases and J shed 2 bases, with 15 bases lying between them. For the CDR3, the DNA is TGTGCCAGCAGCTTCCGGGCGGCGGGGCAAGAGACCCAGTACTTC. This translates into CASSFRAAGQETQYF.

The rearrangement uses TRBV12-5 and TRBJ1-3; TRBD1 might be the D (5 bases). The CDR3 extends over 13 amino acids. Trimming left V 3 bases short and J 7 bases short, with 10 bases between. Per the germline V gene, CDR1 is LGHNT and CDR2 is FRNRAP. CDR3 bases: TGTGCTAGTGGTTTTCTGGGACTTAACACCATATATTTT. Amino acids: CASGFLGLNTIYF.

This sequence joins TRBV6-1 and TRBJ1-1, with TRBD1 matching 9 bases. The CDR3 covers 16 residues. CDR1 and CDR2 from the germline V gene are MNHNS and SASEGT. After removal of 0 bases from V and 0 bases from J, the junction contained 2 bases not matched to a gene. For the CDR3, the DNA is TGTGCCAGCAGTGAAGCCCGGACAGGGGTGAACACTGAAGCTTTCTTT. It translates to CASSEARTGVNTEAFF.

The chain uses TRBV5-8 and TRBJ1-1, with D possibly being TRBD1 (5 bases). From germline, CDR1 is SGHTS and CDR2 YDEGEE. The length of the CDR3 is 18 residues. Trimming took 3 bases from V and 0 from J, leaving 21 bases between them. CDR3 nucleotides: TGTGCCAGCAGCTCCCTGGGGGACCAGACCGCCATGAACACTGAAGCTTTCTTT. Amino acid sequence: CASSSLGDQTAMNTEAFF.

J is TRBJ2-5 and V is TRBV7-3; 10 bases line up with TRBD2. Germline lookup yields CDR1 SGHTA and CDR2 FQGTGA. The CDR3 loop spans 14 amino acids. V shed 2 bases and J 5 bases; nucleotides not matched to a gene: 2. CDR3 bases: TGTGCCAGCAGCTTAGGGACTAGCGCGGAGACCCAGTACTTC. Its protein product is CASSLGTSAETQYF. Combining the CDR3 with reference TRBV7-3 and TRBJ2-5 gives the whole variable domain GAGVSQTPSNKVTEKGKYVELRCDPISGHTALYWYRQSLGQGPEFLIYFQGTGAADDSGLPNDRFFAVRPEGSVSTLKIQRTERGDSAVYLCASSLGTSAETQYFGPGTRLLVL.